This TCR beta chain was sequenced in a study of cytomegalovirus exposure and HLA in healthy donors. Study-level findings and limits: Later analysis demonstrated an association between a missense DCLRE1C variant and TCR beta V- and J-gene trimming. Across all donors, roughly uniform sequencing depth was an assumption of the presence/absence analyses. A cluster of highly shared sequence variants was likely a sequencing artifact. The number of N-insertions in an Asian-associated ancestry cluster was reportedly below the 666-donor mean in a later analysis.

A word on this clone: Its antigen is still unknown.

Between the trimmed V and J ends, which lost 4 bases and 2 bases, there was a span of 18 bases. Per the germline V gene, CDR1 is SEHNR and CDR2 is FQNEAQ (reference sequence). The CDR3 is 16 residues long. A multiplex PCR was run with 60 Vbeta primers and 13 Jbeta primers. Profiled with immunoSEQ multiplex PCR; TCRdb holds only in-frame clones, not every one. There are around 180,000 clones in the sample; 82% occur only once, and less than 0.65% lies in the top ten. Sequencing was carried out using PBMCs. The clonotype comes from a woman aged 45-59 years in good health and CMV-seronegative. V usage is TRBV7-9 and J usage is TRBJ2-7; D is possibly TRBD1 (6 bases). CDR3 DNA sequence: TGTGCCAGCAGCTCTACAGGGTATGGAGTTCCCTACGAGCAGTACTTC. Protein sequence: CASSSTGYGVPYEQYF.